The present TCR beta chain was sequenced within a study of early T cells in non-severe SARS-CoV-2 infection (dated by TCRdb to 2020 to 2023). For the study in its entirety: Because TCR sequencing relied on bulk RNA taken from unsorted whole blood, pairing of alpha and beta chains was not possible. Study-wide findings and limitations: VDJdb matching was skewed toward anti-spike CD8 responses and likely underestimated virus-specific expansions by missing private and CD4 specificities.

Libraries were prepared through 5' RACE. Sequenced using a NextSeq 500. The TCR library protocol attached unique molecular identifiers to individual cDNA molecules to correct for sequencing error and PCR bias. Sequencing covered both TCR alpha and beta chains, and within each sample the abundances of alpha and beta sequences were tightly co-correlated. Regarding the original processing steps: Decombinator V4 was used to annotate the V gene, J gene and CDR3 of the TCR sequences. Expanded TCRs were defined as changing significantly between any two time points under a Poisson model with p below 0.0001. TCR abundances were normalised to the total number of TCRs sequenced in each sample and reported as counts per million. TRAV1-2 paired with TRAJ12, TRAJ20 or TRAJ33 defined MAIT TCRs, while TRAV10 paired with TRAJ18 defined iNKT TCRs. VDJdb, accessed 1 November 2021, was searched for CMV, EBV and SARS-CoV-2 annotated TCRs, with TCRs annotated for multiple antigens excluded. TCRdb cleaned the public reads at Q25 with fastp, built clones with MiXCR and kept in-frame beta chains. Rows with one shared CDR3 protein collapse into an entry with the most common genes and DNA. Clone size and V and J calls follow TCRdb, not the original study. The sample table lists about 56,000 distinct CDR3 sequences, over 9.5% of them with a count of one. The top ten clones comprise 6.5% of the sample.

The study was a case-control design nested within a healthcare worker cohort in London, UK, with weekly nasopharyngeal swab PCR tests and blood sampling. Healthcare workers were enrolled in the week of the UK lockdown, from 23 to 31 March 2020, and were followed every week for up to roughly 15 weeks. The germline V gene (reference sequence) gives CDR1 as LGHDT and CDR2 as YNNKEL. Unmatched junction bases come to 7, with V trimmed by 8 bases and J by 4 bases. The CDR3 goes from the cysteine to the phenylalanine over 13 residues. Of all the DNA, just the CDR3 is kept, 39 bases in frame from base 1. This clonotype was detected ten times or more. This receptor's antigen is unknown. No much larger clone is present one base from it, and per-base qualities are unavailable.

The clonotype originates from an adult who was a healthcare worker with PCR-confirmed SARS-CoV-2 infection or an uninfected control (not recorded which). The sequence joins TRBV3-1 to TRBJ2-5, and 7 bases in between align with TRBD1. Sequenced sample: whole blood. The CDR3 is CASRRGRGETQYF. The nucleotide sequence reads TGTGCCAGCCGTAGGGGGCGCGGAGAGACCCAGTACTTC.